Listed below are T cell receptor beta chains from one sample, sequenced in a study of blood T cells in healthy people across ages. TCRdb reprocessed the 5' RACE reads with MiXCR, giving one entry per CDR3 protein. Here the sample spans some 780,000 distinct CDR3 sequences, about 61% being singletons. Sequencing was carried out using blood. Every receptor here comes from a man aged 35-49 years in good health. The conserved cysteine and the conserved F or W are not part of the CDR3 here. Each record gives: D gene, J gene, V gene, CDR3 protein. A D gene is named only where the DNA matches it firmly.

. TRBJ1-1 TRBV12-3/TRBV12-4 ASSFYSLNTEAF
TRBD1 TRBJ2-1 TRBV9 ASSVLTGQGRHEQF
TRBD2 TRBJ2-7 TRBV20-1 SARTGGRAGSEQY
. TRBJ2-3 TRBV28 ASSPRRRVVTDTQY
. TRBJ2-3 TRBV7-2 ASSAYVDTQY
TRBD1 TRBJ1-5 TRBV7-2 ASSQRTGGDQPQH
. TRBJ2-1 TRBV5-6 ASSLVLNEQF
. TRBJ1-5 TRBV7-4 ASSFCREGRNQPQH
. TRBJ1-2 TRBV20-1 SASSGGYGYT
TRBD2 TRBJ2-3 TRBV5-1 ASSNLAGGQNTQY
. . TRBV14 ASSQDHRRDYEQY
. TRBJ1-6 TRBV6-5 ASSYTGTENSPLH
TRBD2 TRBJ2-7 TRBV13 ASSLGTSGRPYEQY
TRBD2 TRBJ2-4 TRBV2 ASKRSGGWSKNIQY
. TRBJ2-4 TRBV3-1 ASSADRAKNIQY
. TRBJ1-2 TRBV4-1 ASSHEGRGYGYT
. . TRBV10-3 AILTGATGEGEQY
. TRBJ2-7 TRBV20-1 SARDLRVGGPHGQY
. TRBJ1-3 TRBV7-9 ASSLEGNNGNTIY
. TRBJ2-6 TRBV29-1 SVGGASGANVLT
. TRBJ1-5 TRBV2 ASSGDTGNQPQH
. TRBJ1-1 TRBV28 ASRVQGDTEAF
TRBD2 TRBJ2-5 TRBV7-6 ASTTPRLAGARWTQY
. TRBJ1-2 TRBV5-5 ASSPGGAHSGYT
. TRBJ2-2 TRBV12-3/TRBV12-4 ASSPRQGLSGELF
TRBD2 TRBJ2-1 TRBV20-1 SAGREGSYNEQF
. TRBJ2-1 TRBV9 ASSVAFGRGYEQF
. . TRBV7-8 ASSLRDTLVFEQY
TRBD1 TRBJ1-1 TRBV27 ASSLLPGQGSEAF
. TRBJ2-1 TRBV7-6 ASSYRLDEQF
. TRBJ2-5 TRBV10-3 AISEQGIGPQETQY